The 28 T cell receptor beta chains below all came from one sample that was sequenced in a study of cytotoxic CD8 clonotypes in ibrutinib-treated CLL. Here immunoSEQ multiplex PCR was the method, and the copy in TCRdb shows in-frame clones only, minus some. The sample carries tens of thousands of clones, roughly 62% recorded once. This sample comprised PBMCs, obtained after 24 months of ibrutinib treatment. The receptors originated from a human donor with chronic lymphocytic leukemia.

DNA of the CDR3: TGCGCCAGCAGCGACGACAAAAGGGGGGTTAATTCACCCCTCCACTTT. Translated, it gives CASSDDKRGVNSPLHF. The rearrangement joins TRBV5-1 to TRBJ1-6; D is perhaps TRBD1 (6 bases). Germline CDR1 reads SGHRS; CDR2 reads YFSETQ. The length of the CDR3 is 16 residues. The V end lost 4 bases, the J end lost 6 bases, and 17 bases lay between the germline ends.

The chain employs TRBV25-1 and TRBJ2-1, with 9 bases lining up with TRBD2. The germline V gene has CDR1 MGHDK and CDR2 SYGVNS. This CDR3 contains 14 residues. V trimming: 6 bases; J trimming: 4 bases; junction bases outside the gene matches: 4. The CDR3 region has the DNA TGTGCCAGCAGGGCCAGCGGGGGGTACAATGAGCAGTTCTTC. Amino acids: CASRASGGYNEQFF.

In DNA form, the CDR3 reads TGCAGCGTTGATCGTAGCGGGGCCTCCACTGAAGCTTTCTTT. It encodes CSVDRSGASTEAFF. The rearrangement links TRBV29-1 to TRBJ1-1; possible D gene TRBD1, 5 bases. Germline V lookup: CDR1 SQVTM, CDR2 ANQGSEA. V lost 3 bases, J lost 4 bases, and 15 bases lay in between. This CDR3 has 14 amino acids.

This chain connects TRBV5-1 to TRBJ2-7, with 11 bases identical to TRBD1. The CDR3 covers 16 residues. Germline V gene lookup returns CDR1 SGHRS and CDR2 YFSETQ. J gave up 1 base and V 0 bases, and 3 bases lay outside the gene matches. CDR3 in amino acids: CASSLGGQGASYEQYF. The DNA of the CDR3 is TGCGCCAGCAGCTTGGGAGGACAGGGGGCATCCTACGAGCAGTACTTC.

The V gene is TRBV20-1, the J gene TRBJ1-1; no clear D gene. Trimming shortened V by 6 bases and J by 5 bases, and 7 bases separated the two germline ends. Germline lookup yields CDR1 DFQATT and CDR2 SNEGSKA (reference sequence). CDR3 size: 10 residues. The CDR3: CSAFGTEAFF. The CDR3 DNA reads TGCAGTGCCTTTGGAACTGAAGCTTTCTTT.

The genes are TRBV10-3 and TRBJ2-3; D remains ambiguous. CDR3 length: 15 residues. Germline V lookup: CDR1 ENHRY, CDR2 SYGVKD. Deletions cut 2 bases from V and 1 base from J, with 10 bases between. The DNA for the CDR3 is TGTGCCATCAGTGAGCACGGCCGAGGCACAGATACGCAGTATTTT. Its translation: CAISEHGRGTDTQYF.

The chain couples TRBV2 to TRBJ2-1; TRBD1 is a possible D gene (8 bases). The CDR3 extends over 16 amino acids. V lost 6 bases to trimming and J lost 0 bases, with 15 bases between them. Germline CDR1 SNHLY, CDR2 FYNNEI. The DNA of the CDR3 is TGTGCCAGCAGACAGGGGGGGATGAGCTCCTACAATGAGCAGTTCTTC. Its translation: CASRQGGMSSYNEQFF.

The chain has TRBV7-9 and TRBJ2-3, with unresolved D. V lost 1 base to trimming and J lost 0 bases, with 8 bases between them. Germline V CDR1 and CDR2: SEHNR, FQNEAQ (reference sequence). The length of the CDR3 is 15 residues. CDR3 protein: CASSLGGRSTDTQYF. Here the CDR3 DNA reads TGTGCCAGCAGCTTAGGGGGTAGAAGCACAGATACGCAGTATTTT.

The V gene is TRBV5-6, the J gene TRBJ1-2; 7 positions match TRBD1. The V gene's germline CDR1 is SGHDT and CDR2 YYEEEE. The CDR3 has 15 amino acids. Trimming at V came to 0 bases and at J to 3 bases, leaving 5 bases not matched to a gene. CDR3 nucleotide sequence: TGTGCCAGCAGCTTGGTTGGTACAGGGGACTATGGCTACACCTTC. Its translation is CASSLVGTGDYGYTF.

The chain employs TRBV30 and TRBJ1-1; a weak D match, TRBD1 (6 bases). From germline, CDR1 is GTSNPN and CDR2 SVGIG (reference sequence). The ends were cut back, 3 bases at V and 1 base at J, with 9 bases in the middle. The CDR3 length is 13 residues. The CDR3 region has the DNA TGTGCCTGGAGCAAACAGGGGAACACTGAAGCTTTCTTT. This encodes CAWSKQGNTEAFF.

This clone was seen only once. The J gene is TRBJ1-5, the V gene TRBV10-2, with 7 nucleotides matching TRBD1. There are 15 residues in the CDR3. With 7 bases clipped from V and 4 bases from J, the junction kept 10 bases outside the gene matches. Germline V lookup: CDR1 WSHSY, CDR2 SAAADI. The CDR3 DNA is TGCGCCAGCACCCGAAACGACAGGGTTAATCAGCCCCAGCATTTT. Its protein product is CASTRNDRVNQPQHF.

The V gene is TRBV27, the J gene TRBJ1-2, with 7 bases identical to TRBD1. V shed 6 bases, J shed 6 bases, and the junction held 10 bases outside the gene matches. CDR3 length equals 14 residues. Germline V gene data show CDR1 as MNHEY and CDR2 as SMNVEV (reference sequence). CDR3 loop: CASSPFRTGHGYTF. CDR3 in DNA: TGTGCCAGCAGCCCTTTCCGGACAGGACATGGCTACACCTTC.

The J gene is TRBJ2-7, the V gene TRBV27, with D possibly matching TRBD2 (7 bases). This CDR3 has 16 residues. Deletions cut 5 bases from V and 1 base from J, with 18 bases between. Germline lookup yields CDR1 MNHEY and CDR2 SMNVEV (reference sequence). The CDR3 coding sequence is TGTGCCAGCAGTCCAGGGGAGGGGTGGAGTTCCTACGAGCAGTACTTC. Amino acid sequence: CASSPGEGWSSYEQYF.

The chain uses TRBV19 and TRBJ1-4, with TRBD1 as a possible D gene (5 bases). Germline-derived CDR1 and CDR2 are LNHDA and SQIVND (reference sequence). There are 14 residues in the CDR3. V was cut by 3 bases and J by 3 bases, with 8 bases left in between. CDR3 protein: CASSMGLSNEKLFF. In DNA form, the CDR3 reads TGTGCCAGTAGTATGGGGCTATCTAATGAAAAACTGTTTTTT.

This rearrangement joins TRBV7-6 to TRBJ1-2, with D possibly matching TRBD1 (5 bases). The CDR3 is made up of 14 amino acids. The germline CDR1 and CDR2 sequences are SGHVS and FNYEAQ. The V and J ends lost 5 bases and 5 bases respectively, with 15 bases between them. CDR3 bases: TGTGCCAGCAGCCCCCTTTCGGGGACTTATGGCTACACCTTC. This sequence encodes CASSPLSGTYGYTF.

The chain links TRBV11-3 to TRBJ1-1, with D uncertain. V shed 0 bases and J shed 2 bases, with 7 bases lying between them. The CDR3 runs to 14 residues. Germline values: CDR1 SGHNT, CDR2 YENEEA. CDR3 in DNA: TGTGCCAGCAGCTTAGAGGGCTCCAACACTGAAGCTTTCTTT. Its translation is CASSLEGSNTEAFF.

The chain uses TRBV19 and TRBJ2-7; unclear D gene. Germline V gene data show CDR1 as LNHDA and CDR2 as SQIVND (reference sequence). The CDR3 totals 13 residues. V dropped 6 bases and J dropped 0 bases, with 9 bases sitting between them. DNA for the CDR3: TGTGCCAGTAGCCCGCCTTACTCCTACGAGCAGTACTTC. Its protein product is CASSPPYSYEQYF.

This clone was found a few times. The V gene is TRBV7-8, the J gene TRBJ2-7; the D call may be TRBD1 or TRBD2 (5 bases each). CDR1 is SGHVS, CDR2 FQNEAQ, per germline. The length of the CDR3 is 13 residues. Trimming removed 5 bases at V and 3 bases at J, with 11 bases between. DNA of the CDR3: TGTGCCAGCAGCGTGGGACCTTGCTACGAGCAGTACTTC. Amino acids: CASSVGPCYEQYF.

This clone showed up just once. V and J are TRBV5-4 and TRBJ1-1, with 8 bases fitting TRBD1. The CDR3 spans 15 residues. Germline V gene sequence: CDR1 SGHNT, CDR2 YYREEE (reference sequence). V lost 0 bases, J lost 4 bases, and 5 bases stayed unmatched. This CDR3 reads CASSLGTGRITEAFF. CDR3 nucleotides: TGTGCCAGCAGCTTGGGGACAGGGCGAATCACTGAAGCTTTCTTT.

The chain uses TRBV2 and TRBJ1-5; the D gene is possibly TRBD1 (5 bases). The V end lost 6 bases, the J end lost 7 bases, and 13 bases lay between the germline ends. The CDR3 loop spans 13 amino acids. In germline, CDR1 is SNHLY, CDR2 FYNNEI. The CDR3: CASSKVGDQPQHF. In DNA, the CDR3 is TGTGCCAGCAGCAAAGTGGGGGACCAGCCCCAGCATTTT. Complete variable domain (other parts from reference TRBV2 and TRBJ1-5): EPEVTQTPSHQVTQMGQEVILRCVPISNHLYFYWYRQILGQKVEFLVSFYNNEISEKSEIFDDQFSVERPDGSNFTLKIRSTKLEDSAMYFCASSKVGDQPQHFGDGTRLSIL.

This clone was observed a few times. This chain joins TRBV18 and TRBJ2-7, with D perhaps assigned TRBD1 or TRBD2 (5 bases each). Trimming cost V 4 bases and J 6 bases, with 16 bases left between them. This CDR3 contains 14 residues. CDR1 and CDR2 from the germline V gene are KGHSH and LQKENI. For the CDR3, the DNA is TGTGCCAGCTCACTAACCGGGGCCGAGGGCGAGCAGTACTTC. Protein: CASSLTGAEGEQYF.

This chain uses TRBV7-9 with TRBJ2-7; the D gene is possibly TRBD2 (5 bases). This CDR3 spans 16 amino acids. Germline CDR1 SEHNR, CDR2 FQNEAQ (reference sequence). V was cut by 5 bases and J by 6 bases, with 23 bases left in between. CDR3 coding DNA: TGTGCCAGCAGCCAAGATAGTATTAGCACGAGCGGCGAGCAGTACTTC. It is translated as CASSQDSISTSGEQYF.

The chain couples TRBV19 to TRBJ1-5, with D possibly being TRBD1 (6 bases). Germline values: CDR1 LNHDA, CDR2 SQIVND (reference sequence). Trimming took 7 bases from V and 1 from J, leaving 14 bases between them. The CDR3 covers 15 residues. The CDR3 is CASKFQQGSNQPQHF. The CDR3 DNA is TGTGCCAGTAAATTCCAACAGGGAAGCAATCAGCCCCAGCATTTT.

The chain couples TRBV27 to TRBJ2-1; TRBD1 aligns across 9 bases. Germline-derived CDR1 and CDR2 are MNHEY and SMNVEV (reference sequence). This CDR3 spans 15 amino acids. Trimming at V came to 4 bases and at J to 2 bases, leaving 3 bases not matched to a gene. CDR3 in DNA: TGTGCCAGCAGTTCCGGGACAGGGACCTACAATGAGCAGTTCTTC. This codes for CASSSGTGTYNEQFF.

The chain is built from TRBV5-1 and TRBJ1-6; tentative D call: TRBD1 (6 bases). The CDR3 consists of 14 residues. Trimming took off 0 bases at V and 10 bases at J, with 11 bases between the two ends. Germline lookup yields CDR1 SGHRS and CDR2 YFSETQ. The CDR3 sequence: CASSLAGGQSPLHF. The CDR3 nucleotides read TGCGCCAGCAGCTTGGCCGGGGGCCAGTCACCCCTCCACTTT.

This CDR3 is CAWGTGAWNMNTEAFF. The DNA for the CDR3 is TGTGCCTGGGGGACAGGGGCTTGGAATATGAACACTGAAGCTTTCTTT. The chain links TRBV30 to TRBJ1-1; 10 bases match TRBD1. Looked up from germline, CDR1 is GTSNPN and CDR2 is SVGIG (reference sequence). The CDR3 consists of 16 residues. The J segment lost 0 bases and the V segment lost 5 bases, leaving 9 bases of the junction unmatched.

This clone is medium-sized by share. The gene calls are TRBV7-6 and TRBJ2-5, with 7 nucleotides matching TRBD2. V lost 7 bases and J lost 4; bases outside the gene matches: 18. The germline CDR1 and CDR2 sequences are SGHVS and FNYEAQ. CDR3 length: 17 residues. Here the CDR3 reads CASTEAVSGLVGETQYF. For the CDR3, the DNA is TGTGCCAGCACCGAAGCCGTATCTGGACTAGTCGGAGAGACCCAGTACTTC.

This clone was counted once. The rearrangement links TRBV19 to TRBJ2-2; 7 bases agree with TRBD1. CDR1 is LNHDA, CDR2 SQIVND, per germline (reference sequence). The CDR3 is 14 amino acids. V shed 0 bases, J shed 7 bases, and the junction held 2 bases outside the gene matches. The CDR3 spells CASSIEGGHGELFF. The CDR3 nucleotides read TGTGCCAGTAGTATAGAAGGGGGCCACGGGGAGCTGTTTTTT.